This TCR beta chain was found in a study of blood T cell repertoires in COVID-19. The table lists this clone with a count of one. Profiled with immunoSEQ multiplex PCR; TCRdb holds only in-frame clones, not every one. The sample yields 250,000 to 300,000 clones, approximately 80% seen once. The V and J ends lost 2 bases and 4 bases respectively, with 12 bases between them. In germline, CDR1 is SEHNR, CDR2 FQNEAQ (reference sequence). The CDR3 sequence is 15 residues long. Sequenced: PBMCs or T cells enriched from blood (not recorded which). This sequence originates from a man aged 35 to 55 who had been exposed to COVID-19. The V and J genes are TRBV7-9 and TRBJ1-3; tentatively, D is TRBD1 (5 bases). The chain's CDR3 is CASSLLPTAGNTIYF. The CDR3 coding sequence is TGTGCCAGCAGCTTATTACCGACAGCAGGAAACACCATATATTTT.